Listed below are T cell receptor beta chains from one sample, sequenced in a study of vaccination effects on CD4 cells after COVID-19. The antigens these receptors bind are not known. Sequencing used immunoSEQ multiplex PCR; TCRdb keeps in-frame clones, though not all of them. The sample holds roughly 57,000 clones, roughly 77% seen once. The material sequenced was CD4+ T cells from PBMCs cultured with HIV peptides, taken before COVID-19 vaccination. These receptors all stem from a human donor who had a prior SARS-CoV-2 infection. CDR3s include the opening cysteine and the closing phenylalanine or tryptophan. Clone size appears in some rows only: once, few, many, or a class for an expanded clone.

CDR3,length,V,J,size
CATEDTQGNYNEQFF,15,TRBV24-1,TRBJ2-1,once
CASSLAAGSGNTIYF,15,TRBV7-6,TRBJ1-3,few
CAWSRSSGSGNTIYF,15,TRBV30,TRBJ1-3,NA
CASSQDTLTGSSYNSPLHF,19,TRBV4-3,TRBJ1-6,NA
CSAQRGSYNEQFF,13,TRBV29-1,TRBJ2-1,NA
CASSIGGNTDTQYF,14,TRBV21-1,TRBJ2-3,few
CASEIIAKNIQYF,13,TRBV2,TRBJ2-4,NA
CASSADTLGLPQHF,14,TRBV2,TRBJ1-5,NA
CASSKTPSGEQFF,13,TRBV9,TRBJ2-1,NA
CASSLTGTSTDTQYF,15,TRBV7-9,TRBJ2-3,NA
CASSPWQGVGLDTQYF,16,TRBV3-1/TRBV3-2,TRBJ2-3,NA
CASSQEPPRSSGGLGNTEAFF,21,TRBV4-2,TRBJ1-1,NA
CASSLVIGVSDTQYF,15,TRBV5-1,TRBJ2-3,NA
CSVRGRSMFNEQFF,14,TRBV29-1,TRBJ2-1,NA
CASSRYRDSDPYEQYF,16,TRBV11-1,TRBJ2-7,NA
CASSLDEGRIQYF,13,TRBV5-4,TRBJ2-4,once
CASSDRGGPNTEAFF,15,TRBV27,TRBJ1-1,NA
CASSGGDNTEAFF,13,TRBV5-1,TRBJ1-1,NA
CASSLEVYNEQFF,13,TRBV2,TRBJ2-1,NA
CASSIRYTGADEQYF,15,TRBV19,TRBJ2-7,NA
CASSLEGGNGYTF,13,TRBV5-4,TRBJ1-2,once
CSAGGGRQSNTEAFF,15,TRBV29-1,TRBJ1-1,NA
CASSMGWERGETQYF,15,TRBV19,TRBJ2-5,NA
CASSDPSGYNEKLFF,15,TRBV6-1,TRBJ1-4,NA
CSASVGNSPLHF,12,TRBV20-1,TRBJ1-6,NA
CASSSQRYTQYF,12,TRBV7-9,TRBJ2-3,NA
CAWSVARVRPNEKLFF,16,TRBV30,TRBJ1-4,NA
CASSESGLSYEQYF,14,TRBV2,TRBJ2-7,NA
CASSPRVQGVNSPLHF,16,TRBV18,TRBJ1-6,NA
CASSVRTNTGELFF,14,TRBV9,TRBJ2-2,few
CASSPQTGFHEQYF,14,TRBV5-1,TRBJ2-7,NA
CASSRILTLVTGPYEQYF,18,TRBV7-9,TRBJ2-7,NA